The clone carrying this TCR beta chain was observed a handful of times. No antigen is known for it. The immunoSEQ assay was v3.0, run at survey level. TCRdb's table, derived via immunoSEQ multiplex PCR, lists solely in-frame clones and lacks some. The repertoire holds 25,000 to 30,000 clones, with roughly 80% as singletons. The sample is drawn from a study of long-term antiretroviral therapy in people with HIV. Study-wide points: No data were available on ART adherence, viral resistance or therapy changes.

Germline trimming cut 3 bases from V and 4 bases from J; bases unmatched to any gene: 9. The CDR3 is 15 amino acids. Germline V gives CDR1 SGDLS, CDR2 YYNGEE. The sequence derives from a man aged 18 to 30 with HIV. The specimen was unsorted PBMCs, collected 0.8 years before starting antiretroviral therapy. The chain employs TRBV9 and TRBJ1-2; 7 nucleotides line up with TRBD1. This chain's CDR3 is CASSGTGAPPYGYTF. CDR3 DNA sequence: TGTGCCAGCAGCGGAACAGGGGCACCCCCCTATGGCTACACCTTC.